There are a few counts of the clone carrying this T cell receptor (beta chain). The source of the sample is a study of T cells in Graves' hyperthyroidism and ophthalmopathy. What was amplified from RNA transcripts were TCR beta CDR3 regions. Initially, a first-round RT-PCR of the TCR CDR3 employed the HTBI primer set. One entry per CDR3 protein results from TCRdb running MiXCR on the multiplex PCR reads. The repertoire holds roughly 840,000 distinct CDR3 sequences, with 35% to 45% as singletons. J lost 4 bases, V lost 5 bases, and 5 bases had no gene match. The CDR3 contains 14 residues. CDR1 is DFQATT and CDR2 is SNEGSKA in the germline V gene (reference sequence).

The sequencing sample was made of blood. The receptor comes from a man in his late teens or twenties with Graves' hyperthyroidism. The chain has TRBV20-1 and TRBJ1-5; 10 bases are shared with TRBD1. DNA of the CDR3: TGCAGTGCTCAACCGGGACAGGGGAATCAGCCCCAGCATTTT. Amino acid sequence: CSAQPGQGNQPQHF.